The 20 T cell receptor beta chains below all came from one sample that was sequenced in a study of post-analysis software for immune sequencing data. What these receptors recognize is not known. General study findings and limits: The five TRBV segments detected at higher frequency in patients than in controls included TRBV5-6, TRBV5-1 and TRBV20-1.

Incorporated into the TCR beta cDNA libraries were unique molecular identifiers, which served to reduce PCR and sequencing biases. TCRdb re-called the PCR reads with MiXCR, one entry per CDR3 protein. Counted here are around 710,000 distinct CDR3 sequences, about half occurring once; the ten biggest clones make up roughly 5.2%. The source material was blood. All receptors come from a girl aged 10 to 17 with multiple sclerosis.

The chain's CDR3 is CASSYGGRGGDAEQYF. The DNA of the CDR3 is TGTGCCAGCAGTTACGGGGGGCGCGGGGGAGACGCCGAGCAGTACTTC. The chain has TRBV6-6 and TRBJ2-7, with D maybe TRBD2 (7 bases). Germline loops: CDR1 MNHNY, CDR2 SVGAGI (reference sequence). V shed 2 bases and J shed 6 bases, with 20 bases lying between them. There are 16 residues in the CDR3.

V gene TRBV10-3 combines with J gene TRBJ2-7; D is possibly TRBD2 (6 bases). This CDR3 has 20 residues. V lost 0 bases and J lost 1, with 25 bases in between. Germline assignment: CDR1 ENHRY and CDR2 SYGVKD. This chain's CDR3 is CAISESGGRASRVRSYEQYF. For the CDR3, the DNA is TGTGCCATCAGTGAGTCGGGGGGTCGTGCTAGCCGAGTGAGGTCCTACGAGCAGTACTTC.

The V call is TRBV7-8, the J call TRBJ2-1, with 7 nucleotides matching TRBD1. Germline loops: CDR1 SGHVS, CDR2 FQNEAQ. Trimming took 1 base from V and 6 from J; bases not matched to a gene: 6. The CDR3 runs 15 residues. CDR3 DNA: TGTGCCAGCAGCTTAGGACAGGGAAATTTCAATGAGCAGTTCTTC. Its protein is CASSLGQGNFNEQFF.

The V gene is TRBV12-3 or TRBV12-4, the J gene TRBJ2-3, with 9 positions matching TRBD2. Unmatched junction bases numbered 1, after V lost 3 bases and J lost 3 bases. The CDR3 is 14 amino acids. CDR3 DNA: TGTGCCAGCAGTTTCGGACTAGCGACAGATACGCAGTATTTT. Translation: CASSFGLATDTQYF.

Here the CDR3 reads CASSSKRQPSGNTIYF. In DNA, the CDR3 is TGTGCCAGCAGTTCGAAACGACAGCCCTCTGGAAACACCATATATTTT. The chain combines TRBV6-1 with TRBJ1-3, with D possibly TRBD1 on 5 matching bases. Germline V gene sequence: CDR1 MNHNS, CDR2 SASEGT. V lost 5 bases, J lost 0 bases, and 14 bases lay in between. This CDR3 comprises 16 residues.

This clonotype was counted at least ten times. The rearrangement joins TRBV12-3 or TRBV12-4 to TRBJ1-1; D may be TRBD1 (5 bases). The CDR3 is 20 residues long. The V and J ends lost 5 bases and 3 bases respectively, with 31 bases between them. The CDR3 DNA reads as TGTGCCAGCAGTCCCACGGCTAGGGGTGTACTTAGGGAACGAGACACTGAAGCTTTCTTT. This gives the protein CASSPTARGVLRERDTEAFF.

The V gene is TRBV6-5, the J gene TRBJ2-1; D may be TRBD1 (5 bases). Germline CDR1 reads MNHEY; CDR2 reads SVGAGI. V lost 1 base, J lost 1 base, and 11 bases lay in between. This CDR3 is built from 16 residues. CDR3 sequence reads: CASSYWGLRSYNEQFF. The CDR3 nucleotides read TGTGCCAGCAGTTACTGGGGCTTACGTTCCTACAATGAGCAGTTCTTC.

Remarks on this clonotype: The junction shows a germline mismatch at one end, possibly a read error. V usage is TRBV10-3 and J usage is TRBJ2-6, with D perhaps matching TRBD1 (8 bases). Germline V gene lookup returns CDR1 ENHRY and CDR2 SYGVKD. The CDR3 has 21 residues. CDR3 protein: CAIGGRPDRGLRNSGANVRTF. CDR3 nucleotides: TGTGCCATCGGGGGGAGGCCCGACAGGGGACTACGAAACTCTGGGGCCAACGTCCGGACTTTC.

V is TRBV5-1 and J is TRBJ2-7; possibly TRBD1 for D (6 bases). V lost 4 bases and J lost 7, with 24 bases in between. Germline CDR1 is SGHRS and CDR2 is YFSETQ. The CDR3 loop spans 16 amino acids. The CDR3 DNA sequence: TGCGCCAGCAGCCCAAAGGACAGCTCCTTTTACAATGAGCAGTACTTC. It codes for CASSPKDSSFYNEQYF.

The CDR3 nucleotides are TGTGCCAGCAGTTACGGGTGGGTGAGCGAGCAGTACTTC. The encoded protein is CASSYGWVSEQYF. This chain joins TRBV6-5 and TRBJ2-7; D gene unclear. Trimming removed 2 bases at V and 6 bases at J, with 11 bases between. This CDR3 is built from 13 residues. Germline loops: CDR1 MNHEY, CDR2 SVGAGI.

A few counts support this clonotype. The CDR3 sequence: CASSQRQGLDTQYF. The CDR3, as DNA: TGTGCCAGCAGCCAACGACAGGGATTAGATACGCAGTATTTT. The rearrangement joins TRBV11-3 to TRBJ2-3; the match to TRBD1 covers 7 bases. V was pared by 5 bases and J by 5 bases, with 7 bases of the junction left unmatched. Germline loops: CDR1 SGHNT, CDR2 YENEEA. The CDR3 consists of 14 residues.

This clonotype was counted ten times or more. V is TRBV29-1 and J is TRBJ2-4; TRBD1 might be the D (7 bases). V gave up 7 bases and J gave up 3 bases, with 13 bases separating them. The CDR3 length is 13 residues. Germline V gene data show CDR1 as SQVTM and CDR2 as ANQGSEA. CDR3 in DNA: TGCAGCGCCAGGGGGGCCGGCAAAAACATTCAGTACTTC. It yields the protein CSARGAGKNIQYF.

This clonotype was observed a few times. The chain is built from TRBV20-1 and TRBJ2-1; perhaps TRBD1 as D (5 bases). The CDR3 consists of 13 residues. The germline V gene has CDR1 DFQATT and CDR2 SNEGSKA (reference sequence). V was pared by 3 bases and J by 5 bases, with 11 bases between. The CDR3 DNA reads as TGCAGTGCTAGGATTGACAGAGACAATGAGCAGTTCTTC. This sequence encodes CSARIDRDNEQFF.

The chain has TRBV5-6 and TRBJ1-1; perhaps TRBD1 as D (6 bases). Germline assignment: CDR1 SGHDT and CDR2 YYEEEE. The CDR3 consists of 13 residues. V lost 7 bases, J lost 5 bases, and 15 bases lay in between. The CDR3 DNA sequence: TGTGCCAGCTGTCCAGGGGCGGGTACTGAAGCTTTCTTT. This gives the protein CASCPGAGTEAFF.

This clonotype has at least ten counts. The rearrangement uses TRBV20-1 and TRBJ2-5, with D maybe TRBD2 (5 bases). Trimming removed 5 bases at V and 5 bases at J, with 9 bases between. Germline V gene data show CDR1 as DFQATT and CDR2 as SNEGSKA (reference sequence). This CDR3 region has 11 residues. The CDR3 sequence is CSAEGGETQYF. For the CDR3, the DNA is TGCAGTGCTGAGGGCGGGGAGACCCAGTACTTC.

The gene calls are TRBV9 and TRBJ1-2; D unclear. V lost 4 bases, J lost 6 bases, and 13 bases lay in between. Germline-derived CDR1 and CDR2 are SGDLS and YYNGEE. CDR3 size: 13 residues. The CDR3 nucleotides are TGTGCCAGCAGCCCGGTAGTGGGAGATGGCTACACCTTC. Translating gives CASSPVVGDGYTF.

The chain is built from TRBV6-5 and TRBJ2-2; D might be TRBD1 (5 bases). V lost 2 bases, J lost 0 bases, and 7 bases lay in between. The CDR3 has 15 residues. Germline V gives CDR1 MNHEY, CDR2 SVGAGI. CDR3 sequence (DNA): TGTGCCAGCAGTTACGGCAGGGCGAACACCGGGGAGCTGTTTTTT. Translation: CASSYGRANTGELFF.

At least ten counts were recorded for this clonotype. The V call is TRBV4-2, the J call TRBJ2-7; 11 nucleotides align to TRBD2. Trimming at V came to 3 bases and at J to 3 bases, leaving 4 bases not matched to a gene. CDR3 length: 15 amino acids. Germline-derived CDR1 and CDR2 are LGHNA and YNFKEQ. This CDR3 is CASSQTGTSGYEQYF. In DNA form, the CDR3 reads TGTGCCAGCAGCCAGACCGGGACTAGCGGCTACGAGCAGTACTTC.

This clonotype was seen only a few times. V and J are TRBV29-1 and TRBJ2-1, with 8 bases matching TRBD1. This CDR3 spans 13 amino acids. In germline, CDR1 is SQVTM, CDR2 ANQGSEA. J gave up 6 bases and V 3 bases, and 4 bases lay outside the gene matches. CDR3 residues: CSVDRGQGNEQFF. CDR3 DNA: TGCAGCGTTGACAGGGGGCAGGGCAATGAGCAGTTCTTC.

The rearrangement joins TRBV6-1 to TRBJ2-4; TRBD2 aligns across 15 bases. Trimming removed 8 bases from V and 1 base from J; junction bases left unmatched: 9. The CDR3 length is 18 residues. Germline V gene data show CDR1 as MNHNS and CDR2 as SASEGT. Here the CDR3 reads CASPGLAGGPGAKNIQYF. CDR3 bases: TGTGCCAGCCCCGGACTAGCGGGAGGGCCTGGGGCCAAAAACATTCAGTACTTC.